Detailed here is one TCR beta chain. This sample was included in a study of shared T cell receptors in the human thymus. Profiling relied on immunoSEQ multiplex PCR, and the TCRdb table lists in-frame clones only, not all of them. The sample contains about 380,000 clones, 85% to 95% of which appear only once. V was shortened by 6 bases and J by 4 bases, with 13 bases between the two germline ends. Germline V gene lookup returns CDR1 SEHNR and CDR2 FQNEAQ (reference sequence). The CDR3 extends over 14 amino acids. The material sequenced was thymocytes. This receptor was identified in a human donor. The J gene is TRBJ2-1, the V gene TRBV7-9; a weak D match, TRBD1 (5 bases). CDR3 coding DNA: TGTGCCAGCAGTACTCGGACAAATTACAATGAGCAGTTCTTC. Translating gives CASSTRTNYNEQFF.